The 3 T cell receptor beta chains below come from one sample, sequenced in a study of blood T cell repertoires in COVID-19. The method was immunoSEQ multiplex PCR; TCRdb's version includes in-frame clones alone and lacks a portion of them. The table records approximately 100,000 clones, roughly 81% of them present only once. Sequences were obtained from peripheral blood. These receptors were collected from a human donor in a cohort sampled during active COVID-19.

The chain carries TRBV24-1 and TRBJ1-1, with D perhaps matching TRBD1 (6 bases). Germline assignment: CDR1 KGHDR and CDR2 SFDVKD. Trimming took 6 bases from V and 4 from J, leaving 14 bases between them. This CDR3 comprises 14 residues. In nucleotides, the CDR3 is TGTGCCACCAGTCTCACGGGGGGCGGCACTGAAGCTTTCTTT. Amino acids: CATSLTGGGTEAFF.

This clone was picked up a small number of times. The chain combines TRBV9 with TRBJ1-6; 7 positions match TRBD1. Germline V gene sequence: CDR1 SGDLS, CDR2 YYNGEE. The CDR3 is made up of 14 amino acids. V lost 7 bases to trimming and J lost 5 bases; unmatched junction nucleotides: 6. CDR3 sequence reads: CASSSTGDNSPLHF. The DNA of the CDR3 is TGTGCCAGCTCTAGCACAGGGGATAATTCACCCCTCCACTTT.

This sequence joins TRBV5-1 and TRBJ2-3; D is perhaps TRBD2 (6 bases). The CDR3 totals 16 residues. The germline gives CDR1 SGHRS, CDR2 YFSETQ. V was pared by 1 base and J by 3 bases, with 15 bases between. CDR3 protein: CASSLPDTGGTDTQYF. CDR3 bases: TGCGCCAGCAGCTTGCCAGACACCGGAGGGACAGATACGCAGTATTTT.